This T cell receptor (beta chain) appears in the sequencing data of a study of CD8+ T cells in alopecia areata. In the case of this clone: What it binds is unknown.

After isolation, RNA underwent reverse transcription to generate cDNA as the sequencing template. TCRdb keeps only in-frame clones here, not all; method: immunoSEQ multiplex PCR. The data contain 98,000 or so clones, under 70% of them singletons. Findings of the study overall: Higher clonality was seen in lesional scalp than in normal scalp, especially in alopecia totalis/universalis. In patients, TCRs were shared less clearly than in mice, and HLA may possibly be involved. Significant decreases in scalp clonality and expanded CD8+ clones followed tofacitinib treatment.

Treatment specified: oral pan-JAK inhibitor, 5-10 mg twice daily. Sequences were derived from CD8+ T cells sorted from blood, sampled at week 4, from a patient treated with tofacitinib. This TCR came from a human donor with alopecia areata.

CDR3 residues: CASSLLGGPANYGYTF. The CDR3 DNA reads as TGTGCCAGCAGCTTACTTGGAGGACCCGCTAACTATGGCTACACCTTC. The gene calls are TRBV5-4 and TRBJ1-2; D not resolved. Per the germline V gene, CDR1 is SGHNT and CDR2 is YYREEE (reference sequence). The V gene lost 2 bases and the J gene lost 0 bases, with 14 bases spanning the gap. The CDR3 spans 16 residues.